Here is one T cell receptor (beta chain) with its context. The sample belongs to a study of control samples from healthy donors and cancer patients. Method: immunoSEQ multiplex PCR; TCRdb's copy keeps in-frame clones and lacks some. The sample carries roughly 100,000 clones, 86% recorded once. The CDR3 runs 14 residues. V shed 10 bases and J 7 bases; nucleotides not matched to a gene: 10. The germline V gene has CDR1 MGHDK and CDR2 SYGVNS. This TCR was sampled from a woman aged 45-60 years in good health. This rearrangement joins TRBV25-1 to TRBJ2-1, with 10 bases identical to TRBD1. The sample taken for sequencing was blood. CDR3 protein: CATEGQGSWNEQFF. CDR3 nucleotide sequence: TGTGCCACCGAGGGACAGGGGTCATGGAATGAGCAGTTCTTC. The variable domain in full, with the rest retrieved from reference TRBV25-1 and TRBJ2-1, is EADIYQTPRYLVIGTGKKITLECSQTMGHDKMYWYQQDPGMELHLIHYSYGVNSTEKGDLSSESTVSRIRTEHFPLTLESARPSHTSQYLCATEGQGSWNEQFFGPGTRLTVL.